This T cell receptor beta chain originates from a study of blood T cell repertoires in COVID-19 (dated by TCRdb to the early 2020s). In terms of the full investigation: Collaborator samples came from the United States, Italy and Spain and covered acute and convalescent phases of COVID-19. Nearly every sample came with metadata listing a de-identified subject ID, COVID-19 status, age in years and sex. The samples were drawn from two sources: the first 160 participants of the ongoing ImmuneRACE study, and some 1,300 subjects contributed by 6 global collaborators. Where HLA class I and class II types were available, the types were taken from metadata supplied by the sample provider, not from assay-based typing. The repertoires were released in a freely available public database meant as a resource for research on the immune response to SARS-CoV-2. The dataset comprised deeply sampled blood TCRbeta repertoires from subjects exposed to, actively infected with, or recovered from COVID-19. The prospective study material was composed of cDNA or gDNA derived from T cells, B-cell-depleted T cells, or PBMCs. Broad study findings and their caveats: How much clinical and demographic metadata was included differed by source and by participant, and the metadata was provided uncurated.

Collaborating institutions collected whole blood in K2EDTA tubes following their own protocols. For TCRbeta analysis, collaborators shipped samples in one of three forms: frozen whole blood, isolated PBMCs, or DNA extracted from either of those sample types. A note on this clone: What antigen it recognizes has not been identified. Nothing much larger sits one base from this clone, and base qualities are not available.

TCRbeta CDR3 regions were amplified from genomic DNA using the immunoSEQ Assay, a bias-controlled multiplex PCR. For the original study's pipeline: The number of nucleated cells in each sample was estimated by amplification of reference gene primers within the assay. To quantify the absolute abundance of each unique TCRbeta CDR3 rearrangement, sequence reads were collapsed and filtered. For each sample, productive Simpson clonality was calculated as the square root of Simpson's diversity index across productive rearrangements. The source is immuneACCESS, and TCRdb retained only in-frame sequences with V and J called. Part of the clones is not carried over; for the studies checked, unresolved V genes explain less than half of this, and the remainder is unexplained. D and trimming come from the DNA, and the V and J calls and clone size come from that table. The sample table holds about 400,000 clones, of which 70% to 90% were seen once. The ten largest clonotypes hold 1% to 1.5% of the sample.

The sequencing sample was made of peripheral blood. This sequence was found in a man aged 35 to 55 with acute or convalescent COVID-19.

The CDR3 sequence is CASSIPPGLAAWFKGTGELFF. The DNA is as follows: TGTGCCAGCAGCATCCCTCCGGGACTAGCGGCGTGGTTTAAGGGAACCGGGGAGCTGTTTTTT. The rearranged chain carries TRBV7-8 and TRBJ2-2; TRBD2 agrees with 11 junctional bases. The CDR3 has 21 amino acids, counting the end cysteine and phenylalanine. Here the CDR3 DNA is all that survives: 63 bases in frame from base 1. The germline V gene yields SGHVS for CDR1 and FQNEAQ for CDR2. Clipping removes 5 bases from V and 5 bases from J, with 22 as the unmatched junction base count.